The 2 T cell receptor beta chains reported below all come from one sample, sequenced in a study of blood T cells in healthy people across ages. For the second PCR, which ran for roughly 7 to 11 cycles, a sample-barcoded 5' primer and a J-beta primer mix were used. TCRdb re-analysed the 5' RACE reads in MiXCR, keeping a single row per CDR3 protein. Here the sample spans over a million distinct CDR3 sequences, approximately 43% being singletons. Source material: blood. The receptors stem from a woman younger than 35 in good health.

The chain combines TRBV7-2 with TRBJ2-7, with unresolved D. Germline CDR1 and CDR2: SGHTA and FQGNSA. V dropped 1 base and J dropped 3 bases, with 10 bases sitting between them. The CDR3 is 14 amino acids. The CDR3 coding sequence is TGTGCCAGCAGCTTAGTACGGCATCGCTACGAGCAGTACTTC. This encodes CASSLVRHRYEQYF.

This clonotype was seen a handful of times. V usage is TRBV15 and J usage is TRBJ1-5; no clear D gene. V gave up 4 bases and J gave up 0 bases, with 10 bases separating them. The germline gives CDR1 LNHNV, CDR2 YYDKDF (reference sequence). The CDR3 is 15 residues long. The CDR3 region is CATSTFRYSNQPQHF. As DNA, the CDR3 is TGTGCCACCAGCACGTTCAGATATAGCAATCAGCCCCAGCATTTT.